Below, 8 T cell receptor beta chains from the same sample are listed, as sequenced in a study of radiotherapy plus CTLA-4 blockade in lung cancer. Data came from immunoSEQ multiplex PCR; TCRdb stores just in-frame clones and leaves some out. The table lists 25,000 to 35,000 clones, around four fifths of them singletons. The specimen was peripheral blood, collected from a patient treated with radiotherapy plus ipilimumab. Every receptor here comes from a human donor with non-small cell lung cancer that progressed on radiotherapy plus ipilimumab.

The chain couples TRBV11-2 to TRBJ1-4, with TRBD1 matching 8 bases. Germline-derived CDR1 and CDR2 are SGHAT and FQNNGV. The CDR3 sequence is 15 residues long. J gave up 8 bases and V 4 bases, and 9 bases lay outside the gene matches. The DNA for the CDR3 is TGTGCCAGCAGCTCCAGGGGGCTCGTTCAAGAAAAACTGTTTTTT. It translates to CASSSRGLVQEKLFF.

This chain links TRBV7-2 with TRBJ2-6; 9 bases are a match to TRBD2. Germline V gene data show CDR1 as SGHTA and CDR2 as FQGNSA. V lost 0 bases and J lost 1; bases outside the gene matches: 7. The CDR3 has 19 residues. The CDR3 region has the DNA TGTGCCAGCAGCTTAGCGGCGGGGGGGCATTTTTCTGGGGCCAACGTCCTGACTTTC. It codes for CASSLAAGGHFSGANVLTF.

J is TRBJ1-1 and V is TRBV6-1; possibly TRBD1 for D (6 bases). The CDR3 has 18 amino acids. V was pared by 2 bases and J by 0 bases, with 19 bases between. CDR1 and CDR2 (germline): MNHNS, SASEGT. The CDR3, as DNA: TGTGCCAGCAGTGAATCCAGACAGGCTACGGGGATGAACACTGAAGCTTTCTTT. It encodes CASSESRQATGMNTEAFF.

The chain couples TRBV7-9 to TRBJ1-6; D may be TRBD1 (5 bases). The germline V gene encodes CDR1 SEHNR and CDR2 FQNEAQ (reference sequence). Trimming removed 2 bases from V and 7 bases from J, with 12 bases in between. There are 15 residues in the CDR3. The CDR3 here is CASSLQAPGNSPLHF. DNA for the CDR3: TGTGCCAGCAGCTTACAGGCGCCAGGGAATTCACCCCTCCACTTT.

The chain couples TRBV11-2 to TRBJ2-7; 12 bases line up with TRBD2. CDR3 size: 15 residues. Germline CDR1 SGHAT, CDR2 FQNNGV. V dropped 4 bases and J dropped 0; count of bases not matched to a gene: 1. CDR3 sequence (DNA): TGTGCCAGCAGCTCTAGCGGGGGGGCCTCCTACGAGCAGTACTTC. It specifies CASSSSGGASYEQYF. Based on the CDR3 plus reference TRBV11-2 and TRBJ2-7, the full variable domain is EAGVAQSPRYKIIEKRQSVAFWCNPISGHATLYWYQQILGQGPKLLIQFQNNGVVDDSQLPKDRFSAERLKGVDSTLKIQPAKLEDSAVYLCASSSSGGASYEQYFGPGTRLTVT.

The V call is TRBV7-8, the J call TRBJ1-3; no firm D call. Per the germline V gene, CDR1 is SGHVS and CDR2 is FQNEAQ. V was clipped by 5 bases and J by 1 base, with 9 bases between them. This CDR3 has 14 residues. CDR3 sequence (DNA): TGTGCCAGCAGCCCTCGGGGATCTGGAAACACCATATATTTT. As protein: CASSPRGSGNTIYF.

This chain uses TRBV27 with TRBJ2-1; 10 positions match TRBD1. This CDR3 region has 16 residues. V trimming: 7 bases; J trimming: 6 bases; junction bases outside the gene matches: 12. Germline-derived CDR1 and CDR2 are MNHEY and SMNVEV (reference sequence). CDR3 in DNA: TGTGCCAGCATAAATTATCGGGGGACAGGGGTCAATGAGCAGTTCTTC. Translated, it gives CASINYRGTGVNEQFF.

This clone was observed a handful of times. The chain has TRBV6-6 and TRBJ1-2; D is uncertain. This CDR3 is 15 amino acids long. Trimming pared 2 bases from V and 4 bases from J, leaving 14 bases between. Germline V lookup: CDR1 MNHNY, CDR2 SVGAGI (reference sequence). CDR3 DNA sequence: TGTGCCAGCAGTTACCCGGGAAAGAGCGGCTATGGCTACACCTTC. Protein product: CASSYPGKSGYGYTF.